Listed here are 9 T cell receptor beta chains from one sample, sequenced in a study of OX40 agonist ivuxolimab in advanced cancers. The assay was immunoSEQ multiplex PCR, and TCRdb's table has in-frame clones only and misses some. This sample yields roughly 48,000 clones, of which about 90% are seen a single time; around half belongs to the top ten. The sample consisted of CD4+ or CD8+ T cells sorted from blood, taken in a trial of the OX40 agonist ivuxolimab. These receptors originate from an adult with an advanced solid tumor such as melanoma, head and neck, liver or kidney cancer.

The chain joins TRBV4-1 to TRBJ2-1; D may be TRBD2 (5 bases). The CDR3 covers 16 residues. Deletions cut 1 base from V and 0 bases from J, with 10 bases between. CDR1 and CDR2 from the germline V gene are MGHRA and YSYEKL. CDR3 in amino acids: CASSQVAGSSYNEQFF. DNA for the CDR3: TGCGCCAGCAGCCAAGTGGCGGGTAGCTCCTACAATGAGCAGTTCTTC.

In DNA form, the CDR3 reads TGTGCCAGCAGTTTTTGGCCCGGCGATGGCTACACCTTC. It encodes CASSFWPGDGYTF. The V and J genes are TRBV28 and TRBJ1-2; D is undetermined. The germline V gene has CDR1 MDHEN and CDR2 SYDVKM. V shed 3 bases and J shed 6 bases, with 11 bases lying between them. The CDR3 loop spans 13 amino acids.

The V and J genes are TRBV4-1 and TRBJ2-2; tentative D call: TRBD2 (5 bases). CDR1 is MGHRA, CDR2 YSYEKL, per germline. Trimming pared 0 bases from V and 6 bases from J, leaving 11 bases between. This CDR3 comprises 15 residues. The DNA for the CDR3 is TGCGCCAGCAGCCAAGATCTCGGGGAACCCGGGGAGCTGTTTTTT. It yields the protein CASSQDLGEPGELFF.

The rearrangement links TRBV4-2 to TRBJ2-1; D perhaps matches TRBD2 (5 bases). Germline V gene lookup returns CDR1 LGHNA and CDR2 YNFKEQ. The germline V and J ends were trimmed by 1 base and 6 bases, with 19 bases remaining between them. This CDR3 has 17 amino acids. As DNA, the CDR3 is TGTGCCAGCAGCCAAGGGTCCCTAGCTGCTGATGCCAATGAGCAGTTCTTC. It specifies CASSQGSLAADANEQFF.

The rearrangement uses TRBV28 and TRBJ1-5, with D perhaps TRBD1 (6 bases). CDR3 length equals 16 residues. CDR1 MDHEN and CDR2 SYDVKM come from the germline V gene. The ends were cut back, 4 bases at V and 4 bases at J, with 17 bases in the middle. CDR3 DNA: TGTGCCAGCAGTTCAGACACAGGGCCAGGGAATCAGCCCCAGCATTTT. Amino acids: CASSSDTGPGNQPQHF.

The J gene is TRBJ2-7, the V gene TRBV10-3; D possibly corresponds to TRBD2 (6 bases). CDR1 is ENHRY, CDR2 SYGVKD, per germline. V was pared by 8 bases and J by 1 base, with 18 bases between. The CDR3 consists of 15 residues. CDR3 sequence reads: CAIGVTGLRSYEQYF. CDR3 DNA: TGTGCCATCGGAGTGACGGGACTCCGGTCCTACGAGCAGTACTTC.

The rearrangement uses TRBV6-6 and TRBJ1-5; D is possibly TRBD1 (5 bases). This CDR3 region has 14 residues. Deletions cut 7 bases from V and 4 bases from J, with 14 bases between. Per germline, CDR1 MNHNY and CDR2 SVGAGI (reference sequence). For the CDR3, the DNA is TGTGCCAGCACCTTTCGGGGGGAGAATCAGCCCCAGCATTTT. As protein: CASTFRGENQPQHF.

The V and J genes are TRBV7-3 and TRBJ2-5; 11 bases fit TRBD2. Germline CDR1 and CDR2: SGHTA and FQGTGA. The CDR3 totals 14 residues. After removal of 5 bases from V and 3 bases from J, the junction contained 2 bases not matched to a gene. CDR3 amino acids: CASSQLAGEETQYF. CDR3 nucleotide sequence: TGTGCCAGCAGCCAACTAGCGGGGGAAGAGACCCAGTACTTC.

The rearrangement joins TRBV4-3 to TRBJ1-1, with 7 nucleotides matching TRBD1. The CDR3 consists of 15 residues. V was pared by 4 bases and J by 6 bases, with 11 bases of the junction left unmatched. The germline V gene has CDR1 LGHNA and CDR2 YSLEER. In DNA, the CDR3 is TGCGCCAGCAGCCCTTACACGACAGGGAGGGCTGAAGCTTTCTTT. Translation: CASSPYTTGRAEAFF.